These 6 T cell receptor beta chains were sequenced from one sample in a study of blood T cells in healthy people across ages (dated by TCRdb to between 2014 and 2017). Libraries were made using 5' RACE. The second PCR ran for about 6 to 11 cycles and used a J-beta primer mix along with a sample-barcoded 5' primer. TCRdb handled the public reads itself, with Q25 trimming in fastp and clone calling in MiXCR, and kept productive beta chains. Each record represents a unique CDR3 protein, reported with the most common genes and DNA among its rows. The sample yields around 1,900,000 distinct CDR3 sequences; about two fifths were counted once. Of the sample, about 21% falls within the top ten clones. Sequencing used blood. These receptors came from a human donor in good health.

The chain combines TRBV5-6 with TRBJ2-3; 10 nucleotides line up with TRBD1. V dropped 0 bases and J dropped 2; count of bases not matched to a gene: 9. This CDR3 is built from 18 residues. Per germline, CDR1 SGHDT and CDR2 YYEEEE. The CDR3 region has the DNA TGTGCCAGCAGCTTGGCCCCGGGACAGGGGATGATCACAGATACGCAGTATTTT. Its translation is CASSLAPGQGMITDTQYF. The full variable domain, in which reference TRBV5-6 and TRBJ2-3 provide the parts outside the CDR3, is DAGVTQSPTHLIKTRGQQVTLRCSPKSGHDTVSWYQQALGQGPQFIFQYYEEEERQRGNFPDRFSGHQFPNYSSELNVNALLLGDSALYLCASSLAPGQGMITDTQYFGPGTRLTVL.

The chain couples TRBV6-2 or TRBV6-3 to TRBJ2-3, with 9 bases fitting TRBD1. Germline assignment: CDR1 MNHEY and CDR2 SVGEGT. Trimming removed 7 bases from V and 5 bases from J; junction bases left unmatched: 16. The CDR3 consists of 17 residues. The CDR3 protein is CASTQPRTGAGGDTQYF. In DNA form, the CDR3 reads TGTGCCAGCACCCAACCACGGACAGGGGCAGGTGGAGATACGCAGTATTTT.

The chain uses TRBV5-1 and TRBJ1-2; no clear D gene. CDR1 is SGHRS and CDR2 is YFSETQ in the germline V gene. The CDR3 is 14 amino acids. V lost 4 bases and J 0 bases, leaving 10 bases between the germline ends. The CDR3 is CASSVVSSNYGYTF. The DNA of the CDR3 is TGCGCCAGCAGCGTGGTCAGTTCTAACTATGGCTACACCTTC. The variable domain in full, with the rest retrieved from reference TRBV5-1 and TRBJ1-2, is KAGVTQTPRYLIKTRGQQVTLSCSPISGHRSVSWYQQTPGQGLQFLFEYFSETQRNKGNFPGRFSGRQFSNSRSEMNVSTLELGDSALYLCASSVVSSNYGYTFGSGTRLTVV.

This clonotype occurred a few times. V usage is TRBV6-5 and J usage is TRBJ1-2, with D maybe TRBD1 (5 bases). Per the germline V gene, CDR1 is MNHEY and CDR2 is SVGAGI. The ends were cut back, 6 bases at V and 5 bases at J, with 7 bases in the middle. The CDR3 sequence is 11 residues long. In DNA, the CDR3 is TGTGCCAGCAGAGAGGGGTATGGCTACACCTTC. It translates to CASREGYGYTF.

The gene calls are TRBV20-1 and TRBJ1-5; D gene unclear. This CDR3 contains 13 residues. CDR1 is DFQATT and CDR2 is SNEGSKA in the germline V gene (reference sequence). Trimming removed 3 bases from V and 5 bases from J, with 11 bases in between. CDR3 coding DNA: TGCAGTGCTAGCGGGGTTGAGGATCAGCCCCAGCATTTT. Residues: CSASGVEDQPQHF.

This clonotype was found a few times. The chain links TRBV6-5 to TRBJ2-2, with D possibly TRBD1 on 5 matching bases. Germline CDR1 is MNHEY and CDR2 is SVGAGI. This CDR3 comprises 13 residues. V lost 5 bases, J lost 1 base, and 5 bases lay in between. The CDR3 DNA follows: TGTGCCAGCAGTACAGGGAACACCGGGGAGCTGTTTTTT. This gives the protein CASSTGNTGELFF.